The 21 T cell receptor beta chains listed next were all sequenced from one sample in a study of blood T cell repertoires in COVID-19. Measured with immunoSEQ multiplex PCR; TCRdb has only the in-frame clones, and not every one. The table shows 150,000 to 200,000 clones, with about 81% occurring only once. Sequenced sample: peripheral blood. These receptors were obtained from a woman of 80 years or more with COVID-19, enrolled during active disease.

This clone turned up a few times. The V and J genes are TRBV6-2 or TRBV6-3 and TRBJ1-5; D gene uncertain. V was shortened by 0 bases and J by 8 bases, with 14 bases between the two germline ends. CDR1 and CDR2 from the germline V gene are MNHEY and SVGEGT. This CDR3 contains 15 residues. The CDR3 here is CASSYSTRREEPQHF. CDR3 nucleotides: TGTGCCAGCAGTTACTCGACCCGGCGGGAGGAGCCCCAGCATTTT.

In DNA form, the CDR3 reads TGTGCCAGCAGCTTGGAGGGAGGGCCCCAGCATTTT. Its protein product is CASSLEGGPQHF. The chain employs TRBV5-5 and TRBJ1-5; D gene uncertain. The CDR3 has 12 amino acids. Looked up from germline, CDR1 is SGHKS and CDR2 is YYEKEE (reference sequence). Trimming took 0 bases from V and 9 from J, leaving 7 bases between them.

This clone occurred a few times. The chain carries TRBV3-1 (or the pseudogene TRBV3-2) and TRBJ2-1; 7 nucleotides agree with TRBD2. CDR3 length: 16 amino acids. V gave up 3 bases and J gave up 0 bases; unmatched junction bases: 5. Germline CDR1 LGHDT, CDR2 YNNKEL (reference sequence). The CDR3 DNA reads TGTGCCAGCAGCCAGCAGCGGGGTCGCTCCTACAATGAGCAGTTCTTC. Translation: CASSQQRGRSYNEQFF.

The V gene is TRBV5-5, the J gene TRBJ2-7, with 8 bases matching TRBD1. Germline CDR1 reads SGHKS; CDR2 reads YYEKEE (reference sequence). The CDR3 extends over 15 amino acids. J gave up 4 bases and V 5 bases, and 11 bases lay outside the gene matches. The CDR3: CASSSDREFSYEQYF. The CDR3 coding sequence is TGTGCCAGCAGTTCGGACAGGGAATTTTCATACGAGCAGTACTTC.

The gene calls are TRBV27 and TRBJ1-1; TRBD1 might be the D (5 bases). The length of the CDR3 is 15 residues. Germline CDR1 is MNHEY and CDR2 is SMNVEV (reference sequence). V gave up 6 bases and J gave up 1 base, with 15 bases separating them. The CDR3 reads CASRVNGGPNTEAFF. CDR3 nucleotide sequence: TGTGCCAGCAGGGTCAACGGGGGTCCGAACACTGAAGCTTTCTTT.

This clone has only a few counts. The V and J genes are TRBV28 and TRBJ2-7; 9 bases align to TRBD1. With V trimmed by 3 bases and J by 5 bases, 2 bases remained unmatched. Germline-derived CDR1 and CDR2 are MDHEN and SYDVKM. The CDR3 runs to 13 residues. This CDR3 is CASSFTGGHEQYF. The CDR3, as DNA: TGTGCCAGCAGTTTTACAGGGGGCCACGAGCAGTACTTC.

This clone has just a few counts. The chain couples TRBV9 to TRBJ2-1; TRBD2 matches at 9 bases. V lost 0 bases to trimming and J lost 6 bases; unmatched junction nucleotides: 1. Germline V gene lookup returns CDR1 SGDLS and CDR2 YYNGEE. This CDR3 is 14 amino acids long. CDR3 nucleotide sequence: TGTGCCAGCAGCGTAGGCGGGGGGGCCAATGAGCAGTTCTTC. This encodes CASSVGGGANEQFF.

V usage is TRBV7-9 and J usage is TRBJ1-1; D perhaps matches TRBD1 (6 bases). The CDR3 has 17 residues. The V gene's germline CDR1 is SEHNR and CDR2 FQNEAQ (reference sequence). V dropped 5 bases and J dropped 4 bases, with 23 bases sitting between them. For the CDR3, the DNA is TGTGCCAGCAGCCCACCACAGGGTTTTCTAGGGTTCACTGAAGCTTTCTTT. The encoded protein is CASSPPQGFLGFTEAFF.

CDR3 amino acids: CASSERPSGGGGYGYTF. In DNA, the CDR3 is TGTGCCAGCAGTGAAAGACCCAGCGGGGGCGGGGGGTATGGCTACACCTTC. This sequence joins TRBV6-1 and TRBJ1-2; a possible D gene is TRBD1 (6 bases). This CDR3 contains 17 residues. Germline V gene lookup returns CDR1 MNHNS and CDR2 SASEGT. V was clipped by 2 bases and J by 5 bases, with 21 bases between them.

V gene TRBV2 combines with J gene TRBJ2-1; TRBD2 aligns across 8 bases. The CDR3 totals 12 residues. The germline gives CDR1 SNHLY, CDR2 FYNNEI. The J segment lost 9 bases and the V segment lost 4 bases, leaving 2 bases of the junction unmatched. The CDR3: CASSAGLVEQFF. For the CDR3, the DNA is TGTGCCAGCAGTGCGGGACTAGTTGAGCAGTTCTTC.

The rearrangement joins TRBV11-3 to TRBJ2-1, with TRBD2 identical over 15 bases. With 1 base clipped from V and 4 bases from J, the junction kept 5 bases outside the gene matches. This CDR3 has 18 amino acids. Germline values: CDR1 SGHNT, CDR2 YENEEA. Here the CDR3 reads CASSLGGLAGGPYNEQFF. In nucleotides, the CDR3 is TGTGCCAGCAGCTTAGGTGGACTAGCGGGAGGGCCTTACAATGAGCAGTTCTTC.

This chain connects TRBV19 to TRBJ1-5, with D possibly matching TRBD1 (6 bases). Trimming removed 4 bases at V and 4 bases at J, with 11 bases between. The CDR3 is 14 residues long. The germline V gene encodes CDR1 LNHDA and CDR2 SQIVND (reference sequence). The CDR3, as DNA: TGTGCCAGTAGTACGAGCAGGGGTAATCAGCCCCAGCATTTT. Its translation: CASSTSRGNQPQHF.

The J gene is TRBJ2-2, the V gene TRBV27; 8 bases map to TRBD2. V dropped 7 bases and J dropped 3; count of bases not matched to a gene: 13. Germline V lookup: CDR1 MNHEY, CDR2 SMNVEV (reference sequence). The CDR3 covers 17 residues. This CDR3 is CASTRRGSGGDTGELFF. CDR3 DNA: TGTGCCAGCACCCGAAGGGGGTCGGGAGGGGACACCGGGGAGCTGTTTTTT.

In its sample, this clone was seen once. The chain couples TRBV7-8 to TRBJ2-2; TRBD2 matches 8 bases. This CDR3 comprises 16 residues. J was trimmed by 4 bases and V by 2 bases; bases with no gene match: 6. In germline, CDR1 is SGHVS, CDR2 FQNEAQ. CDR3 sequence (DNA): TGTGCCAGCAGCTTACGGCGGGGGGAGATCACCGGGGAGCTGTTTTTT. As protein: CASSLRRGEITGELFF.

The J gene is TRBJ1-4, the V gene TRBV3-1 (or the pseudogene TRBV3-2); 9 bases are a match to TRBD1. V dropped 5 bases and J dropped 4; count of bases not matched to a gene: 5. The CDR3 is 15 residues long. CDR1 and CDR2 from the germline V gene are LGHDT and YNNKEL (reference sequence). Here the CDR3 DNA reads TGTGCCAGCAGCTCCGGGACAGGGCTTAATGAAAAACTGTTTTTT. It yields the protein CASSSGTGLNEKLFF.

The rearrangement uses TRBV4-2 and TRBJ1-1; D not certain. Trimming stripped 1 base from V and 7 bases from J, with 10 bases between. The CDR3 extends over 13 amino acids. Germline-derived CDR1 and CDR2 are LGHNA and YNFKEQ. CDR3 sequence (DNA): TGTGCCAGCAGCCAAGCTAATACGGGTGAAGCTTTCTTT. This codes for CASSQANTGEAFF.

The V gene is TRBV7-6, the J gene TRBJ2-7; D may be TRBD1 (6 bases). The CDR3 covers 13 residues. Germline-derived CDR1 and CDR2 are SGHVS and FNYEAQ. The germline V and J ends were trimmed by 5 bases and 4 bases, with 12 bases remaining between them. The CDR3 DNA sequence: TGTGCCAGCAGCCTGGGACACTCTTACGAGCAGTACTTC. Its translation is CASSLGHSYEQYF.

The V and J genes are TRBV6-5 and TRBJ2-4, with D maybe TRBD2 (5 bases). The V end was cut by 4 bases, the J end by 0 bases, with 13 bases between. The CDR3 consists of 16 residues. Germline V gives CDR1 MNHEY, CDR2 SVGAGI. CDR3 amino acids: CASSSSAGLAKNIQYF. The CDR3 coding sequence is TGTGCCAGCAGTTCGAGTGCGGGTTTAGCCAAAAACATTCAGTACTTC.

This clone has more than one count but fewer than ten. The CDR3 spells CASSQGLSQRNEQFF. The DNA for the CDR3 is TGCGCCAGCAGCCAAGGCCTTAGTCAACGAAATGAGCAGTTCTTC. This rearrangement joins TRBV4-3 to TRBJ2-1; D call uncertain. Trimming took 1 base from V and 7 from J, leaving 14 bases between them. The CDR3 is 15 residues long. Germline CDR1 is LGHNA and CDR2 is YSLEER.

This CDR3 is CASSPLAGGLGGELFF. The CDR3 DNA reads as TGTGCCAGTAGTCCCCTGGCGGGGGGGCTCGGCGGGGAGCTGTTTTTT. The V gene is TRBV19, the J gene TRBJ2-2, with TRBD2 matching 9 bases. V lost 5 bases to trimming and J lost 7 bases; unmatched junction nucleotides: 11. The CDR3 spans 16 residues. In germline, CDR1 is LNHDA, CDR2 SQIVND (reference sequence).

The chain is built from TRBV11-2 and TRBJ2-7; D is possibly TRBD2 (6 bases). Trimming left V 7 bases short and J 7 bases short, with 20 bases between. The CDR3 is made up of 14 amino acids. Germline assignment: CDR1 SGHAT and CDR2 FQNNGV. CDR3: CASTPGLSPGEQYF. The CDR3 DNA follows: TGTGCCAGCACCCCGGGACTCTCCCCGGGGGAGCAGTACTTC.